One sample yielded the 32 T cell receptor beta chains listed below, sequenced in a study of CD8+CD57+ T cells in acquired aplastic anemia. It was patients with CD8+CD57+ cell expansion by flow cytometry who were chosen for sequencing. Genomic DNA acted as the template from which TCR beta VDJ combination and CDR3 sequence profiling were carried out. MiXCR, applied by TCRdb to the reads, yields one record per CDR3 protein. The data hold about 200,000 distinct CDR3 sequences, with roughly 45% observed a single time. The source material was sorted CD4+, CD8+, or CD8+CD57+ T cells (not recorded which) from PBMCs. The receptors come from a human donor with aplastic anemia.

The chain uses TRBV3-1 and TRBJ1-1; a possible D gene is TRBD1 (6 bases). The CDR3 is 17 amino acids. Trimming shortened V by 0 bases and J by 1 base, and 15 bases separated the two germline ends. CDR1 is LGHDT and CDR2 is YNNKEL in the germline V gene (reference sequence). CDR3 residues: CASSQDEGGAWNTEAFF. Written as DNA, the CDR3 is TGTGCCAGCAGCCAAGATGAGGGGGGGGCGTGGAACACTGAAGCTTTCTTT.

For the CDR3, the DNA is TGTGCCAGCAGCTTAGACTGGGTACAGGTAAGGGAAGCTTTCTTT. Amino acids: CASSLDWVQVREAFF. The chain carries TRBV11-2 and TRBJ1-1; D is possibly TRBD1 (5 bases). V lost 0 bases to trimming and J lost 8 bases, with 16 bases between them. Germline V gene lookup returns CDR1 SGHAT and CDR2 FQNNGV. The CDR3 consists of 15 residues.

DNA for the CDR3: TGTGCCACCAGCAGAGATGGAAGGGGCAATCAGCCCCAGCATTTT. Translated: CATSRDGRGNQPQHF. V and J are TRBV15 and TRBJ1-5, with no clear D. Germline CDR1 is LNHNV and CDR2 is YYDKDF (reference sequence). The CDR3 is 15 residues long. Trimming took off 0 bases at V and 2 bases at J, with 8 bases between the two ends.

This clonotype was seen repeatedly, ten times or more. The junction departs from germline at one end; a sequencing error may be responsible. V and J are TRBV29-1 and TRBJ1-1; 7 bases align to TRBD1. Germline CDR1 and CDR2: SQVTM and ANQGSEA. The CDR3 runs to 13 residues. The chain's CDR3 is CSVSRGVNTGAFF. Here the CDR3 DNA reads TGCAGCGTCAGCAGGGGGGTGAACACTGGAGCTTTCTTT.

This clonotype showed up many times. The chain uses TRBV20-1 and TRBJ2-5; perhaps TRBD2 as D (5 bases). CDR1 is DFQATT, CDR2 SNEGSKA, per germline (reference sequence). This CDR3 comprises 13 residues. Trimming pared 1 base from V and 2 bases from J, leaving 8 bases between. The DNA for the CDR3 is TGCAGTGCTAGAGGGACTGCGCAAGAGACCCAGTACTTC. Protein sequence: CSARGTAQETQYF.

Concerning this clonotype itself: The DNA is left out, because the CDR3 cannot be placed on it with certainty; the CDR3 is given as TCRdb lists it. The chain has TRBV10-1 and TRBJ1-5. The CDR3 comprises 14 residues, both ends counted. Germline CDR1 is WNHNN and CDR2 is SYGVQD (reference sequence). The CDR3 loop is CASWFGRGSQPQRF.

This sequence joins TRBV20-1 and TRBJ2-7; the D is unclear. Germline V gene sequence: CDR1 DFQATT, CDR2 SNEGSKA (reference sequence). Trimming took 6 bases from V and 3 from J, leaving 9 bases between them. There are 11 residues in the CDR3. The CDR3 here is CSAGDLYEQYF. The CDR3 coding sequence is TGCAGTGCGGGTGACCTCTACGAGCAGTACTTC.

This clonotype has a count of ten or more. V is TRBV5-1 and J is TRBJ2-7, with no clear D. Germline CDR1 SGHRS, CDR2 YFSETQ. V dropped 4 bases and J dropped 3 bases, with 20 bases sitting between them. The CDR3 totals 16 residues. CDR3 DNA sequence: TGCGCCAGCAGCAAAGATCCCCAGGACGGCAACTACGAGCAGTACTTC. Translation: CASSKDPQDGNYEQYF. Based on the CDR3 plus reference TRBV5-1 and TRBJ2-7, the full variable domain is KAGVTQTPRYLIKTRGQQVTLSCSPISGHRSVSWYQQTPGQGLQFLFEYFSETQRNKGNFPGRFSGRQFSNSRSEMNVSTLELGDSALYLCASSKDPQDGNYEQYFGPGTRLTVT.

The sample holds many counts of this clonotype. The V gene is TRBV11-2, the J gene TRBJ1-5, with TRBD1 matching 7 bases. V trimming: 5 bases; J trimming: 0 bases; junction bases outside the gene matches: 4. This CDR3 contains 15 residues. Germline CDR1 and CDR2: SGHAT and FQNNGV. The DNA for the CDR3 is TGTGCCAGCAGCGAACAGGGGCTTAGCAATCAGCCCCAGCATTTT. Translating gives CASSEQGLSNQPQHF.

Comments on this clonotype: Just one base apart from a much larger clone, this may be a read error. CDR3: CASRQTGYSNQPQHF. In nucleotides, the CDR3 is TGTGCCAGCAGACAGACGGGTTATAGCAATCAGCCCCAGCATTTT. The genes are TRBV10-3 and TRBJ1-5; maybe TRBD1 (5 bases). Looked up from germline, CDR1 is ENHRY and CDR2 is SYGVKD. Trimming left V 10 bases short and J 0 bases short, with 16 bases between. The CDR3 sequence is 15 residues long.

This clonotype was counted many times. This chain uses TRBV20-1 with TRBJ1-2; D uncertain. The germline V gene encodes CDR1 DFQATT and CDR2 SNEGSKA (reference sequence). The CDR3 is made up of 13 amino acids. Trimming removed 1 base from V and 3 bases from J, with 9 bases in between. The CDR3 coding sequence is TGCAGTGCTAGAGCACCCGGAGACTATGGCTACACCTTC. Its protein product is CSARAPGDYGYTF.

This clonotype was seen a few times. A much larger clone lies a single base off, so this may be a read error. V gene TRBV20-1 combines with J gene TRBJ2-3; D is uncertain. The last part of the DNA fits TRBJ1-5 better; the J call may be wrong. The CDR3 loop spans 14 amino acids. Looked up from germline, CDR1 is DFQATT and CDR2 is SNEGSKA (reference sequence). CDR3 nucleotide sequence: TGCAGTGCTAGAGATCACCCCATAACAGATACGCAGCATTTT. Its protein product is CSARDHPITDTQHF.

V and J are TRBV2 and TRBJ1-2, with TRBD1 as a possible D gene (5 bases). CDR3 length: 14 residues. Germline CDR1 is SNHLY and CDR2 is FYNNEI. V was clipped by 9 bases and J by 2 bases, with 16 bases between them. CDR3 in DNA: TGTGCCAGTGCCCGGGGAGGGGAGAACTATGGCTACACCTTC. Translated: CASARGGENYGYTF.

Only a few counts were recorded for this clonotype. The chain links TRBV15 to TRBJ2-5, with D possibly being TRBD2 (6 bases). Germline V gene lookup returns CDR1 LNHNV and CDR2 YYDKDF (reference sequence). The ends were cut back, 1 base at V and 4 bases at J, with 10 bases in the middle. The CDR3 sequence is 14 residues long. Here the CDR3 DNA reads TGTGCCACCAGCAGAGGTAATAGCGGAGAGACCCAGTACTTC. It codes for CATSRGNSGETQYF.

Comments on this clonotype: This may be a read error, as it is one base from a much larger clone. V and J are TRBV12-3 or TRBV12-4 and TRBJ2-7; D is possibly TRBD2 (6 bases). The CDR3 is 15 amino acids. V shed 6 bases and J shed 0 bases, with 15 bases lying between them. The CDR3 sequence: CASRGEAGSSYEQYF. The CDR3 DNA follows: TGTGCCAGCAGAGGGGAGGCCGGTAGCTCCTACGAGCAGTACTTC.

The chain couples TRBV19 to TRBJ1-1, with D possibly matching TRBD1 (6 bases). The germline gives CDR1 LNHDA, CDR2 SQIVND (reference sequence). Trimming left V 6 bases short and J 0 bases short, with 11 bases between. The CDR3 sequence is 14 residues long. DNA for the CDR3: TGTGCCAGTAGGTTGACAGGCATGAACACTGAAGCTTTCTTT. As protein: CASRLTGMNTEAFF.

This clonotype was found many times. The chain has TRBV24-1 and TRBJ2-1; 10 bases agree with TRBD1. The CDR3 contains 16 residues. J was trimmed by 6 bases and V by 3 bases; bases with no gene match: 7. Germline V gives CDR1 KGHDR, CDR2 SFDVKD. As DNA, the CDR3 is TGTGCCACCAGTGATCCAACCGGGACAGGGGCCAATGAGCAGTTCTTC. It specifies CATSDPTGTGANEQFF.

This clonotype was observed a single time. V and J are TRBV20-1 and TRBJ1-1; possibly TRBD1 for D (5 bases). This CDR3 has 13 amino acids. Germline CDR1 is DFQATT and CDR2 is SNEGSKA (reference sequence). V lost 3 bases to trimming and J lost 1 base, with 9 bases between them. This chain's CDR3 is CSASTRANTEAFF. In DNA, the CDR3 is TGCAGTGCTAGTACCAGGGCGAACACTGAAGCTTTCTTT.

The J gene is TRBJ1-4, the V gene TRBV7-3, with TRBD1 as a possible D gene (5 bases). From germline, CDR1 is SGHTA and CDR2 FQGTGA. Trimming removed 4 bases at V and 7 bases at J, with 13 bases between. CDR3 size: 14 residues. In nucleotides, the CDR3 is TGTGCCAGCAGCTCGACAGTTGGGTCTGAAAAACTGTTTTTT. Amino acids: CASSSTVGSEKLFF.

Regarding this clonotype: A much larger clone differs from this one at a single base, so this may be a read error. V usage is TRBV18 and J usage is TRBJ1-6, with D unresolved. V was shortened by 3 bases and J by 15 bases, with 15 bases between the two germline ends. The V gene's germline CDR1 is KGHSH and CDR2 LQKENI. The CDR3 covers 13 residues. In DNA form, the CDR3 reads TGTGCCAGCTCACCGGACGTTACAGTTTTCCTCCACTTT. It codes for CASSPDVTVFLHF.

In its sample, this clonotype was seen many times. The chain recombines TRBV2 with TRBJ1-1; weak D call: TRBD1 (6 bases). The CDR3 runs 14 residues. In germline, CDR1 is SNHLY, CDR2 FYNNEI. V lost 2 bases and J 7 bases, leaving 14 bases between the germline ends. As DNA, the CDR3 is TGTGCCAGCAGTGAATACAGGGATAGTAGTGAAGCTTTCTTT. It specifies CASSEYRDSSEAFF. Looking up the rest from reference TRBV2 and TRBJ1-1 gives the full variable domain: EPEVTQTPSHQVTQMGQEVILRCVPISNHLYFYWYRQILGQKVEFLVSFYNNEISEKSEIFDDQFSVERPDGSNFTLKIRSTKLEDSAMYFCASSEYRDSSEAFFGQGTRLTVV.

The rearrangement links TRBV15 to TRBJ2-5, with D maybe TRBD1 (6 bases). Trimming shortened V by 3 bases and J by 2 bases, and 13 bases separated the two germline ends. The CDR3 extends over 15 amino acids. The germline V gene has CDR1 LNHNV and CDR2 YYDKDF (reference sequence). CDR3 in DNA: TGTGCCACCAGCAGCCTCCGGACAGAACAAGAGACCCAGTACTTC. Its translation: CATSSLRTEQETQYF.

This clonotype has just one count. In DNA form, the CDR3 reads TGTGCCAGTAGCCACTTAAACAGGGGTAGCAATCAGCCCCAGCATTTT. Translated: CASSHLNRGSNQPQHF. This chain uses TRBV19 with TRBJ1-5; 7 positions match TRBD1. V was clipped by 6 bases and J by 0 bases; unmatched bases: 8. The CDR3 covers 16 residues. Germline-derived CDR1 and CDR2 are LNHDA and SQIVND (reference sequence).

The chain is built from TRBV7-8 and TRBJ1-5; unclear D gene. This CDR3 is 16 amino acids long. Germline lookup yields CDR1 SGHVS and CDR2 FQNEAQ. V lost 2 bases and J 1 base, leaving 12 bases between the germline ends. DNA for the CDR3: TGTGCCAGCAGCTTACTCCCCCGGGGAAGCAATCAGCCCCAGCATTTT. It is translated as CASSLLPRGSNQPQHF.

A note on this clonotype: A read error may be the cause here, since a much bigger clone is one base away. The genes are TRBV2 and TRBJ2-7; D perhaps matches TRBD2 (6 bases). Germline CDR1 and CDR2: SNHLY and FYNNEI. V dropped 6 bases and J dropped 7 bases, with 28 bases sitting between them. The CDR3 totals 17 residues. This CDR3 reads CASSQVMISRGHNEQYF. CDR3 bases: TGTGCCAGCAGCCAAGTGATGATATCGCGGGGTCACAATGAGCAGTACTTC.

CDR3 sequence reads: CASSWGGETQYF. Here the CDR3 DNA reads TGTGCCAGCAGTTGGGGGGGGGAGACCCAGTACTTC. The V and J genes are TRBV7-2 and TRBJ2-5; 7 nucleotides align to TRBD2. J lost 5 bases, V lost 6 bases, and 3 bases had no gene match. There are 12 residues in the CDR3. Per the germline V gene, CDR1 is SGHTA and CDR2 is FQGNSA.

The rearrangement links TRBV10-3 to TRBJ1-2; D call uncertain. The CDR3 has 14 amino acids. Deletions cut 2 bases from V and 1 base from J, with 8 bases between. CDR1 is ENHRY and CDR2 is SYGVKD in the germline V gene. The CDR3 reads CAISEGSNNYGYTF. DNA of the CDR3: TGTGCCATCAGTGAGGGATCCAATAACTATGGCTACACCTTC.

The chain joins TRBV28 to TRBJ1-5, with D unclear. The CDR3 is 14 residues long. Trimming took off 6 bases at V and 2 bases at J, with 11 bases between the two ends. Germline V gene sequence: CDR1 MDHEN, CDR2 SYDVKM. CDR3 region: CASRITRGNQPQHF. Here the CDR3 DNA reads TGTGCCAGCAGGATCACGAGGGGCAATCAGCCCCAGCATTTT.

Points on this clonotype: The conserved closing phenylalanine or tryptophan is absent in this CDR3, likely reflecting a read error. The gene calls are TRBV12-3 or TRBV12-4 and TRBJ1-4; 9 nucleotides match TRBD1. J was trimmed by 5 bases and V by 3 bases; bases with no gene match: 7. The CDR3 consists of 16 residues. The CDR3: CASSFAQGARNEKLFS. The CDR3 nucleotides are TGTGCCAGCAGTTTCGCACAGGGGGCTCGAAATGAAAAACTGTTTTCT.

This clonotype was found many times. The chain has TRBV9 and TRBJ2-2, with D possibly matching TRBD1 (5 bases). Trimming pared 0 bases from V and 5 bases from J, leaving 11 bases between. Germline V lookup: CDR1 SGDLS, CDR2 YYNGEE. The CDR3 is 15 residues long. The CDR3 is CASSVGTPGTGELFF. The CDR3 DNA sequence: TGTGCCAGCAGCGTAGGGACACCCGGGACCGGGGAGCTGTTTTTT.

This clonotype was seen many times. The J gene is TRBJ1-4, the V gene TRBV7-9; D gene ambiguous. Germline V CDR1 and CDR2: SEHNR, FQNEAQ (reference sequence). CDR3 length equals 11 residues. The V gene lost 6 bases and the J gene lost 7 bases, with 6 bases spanning the gap. In DNA, the CDR3 is TGTGCCAGCAGGGAGGGTGAAAAACTGTTTTTT. It specifies CASREGEKLFF.

This clonotype has just one count. The CDR3 DNA reads as TGTGCCAGCAGGGGACAGACCTACGAGCAGTACTTC. It specifies CASRGQTYEQYF. The J gene is TRBJ2-5, the V gene TRBV7-2, with 7 bases lining up with TRBD1. The DNA end lines up better with TRBJ2-7; the J call may be wrong. The CDR3 is made up of 12 amino acids. Germline V lookup: CDR1 SGHTA, CDR2 FQGNSA.